This note documents a single TCR beta chain sequence. Its antigen is undetermined. Treatment reported: roughly 18 received Ad26.COV2.S at low or high dose, single or two shots; 5 received placebo; per-sample allocation not given. Each sample was drawn 63 days after the first injection (of vaccine or placebo). This record belongs to a study of Ad26.COV2.S vaccination and SARS-CoV-2 variants. Overall study findings and caveats: Post-vaccination spike-specific CD8+ and CD4+ T cell responses reportedly had substantial breadth.

V lost 8 bases and J lost 1, with 14 bases in between. This CDR3 has 14 amino acids. The germline V gene encodes CDR1 MNHNY and CDR2 SVGAGI (reference sequence). Profiling relied on immunoSEQ multiplex PCR, and the TCRdb table lists in-frame clones only, not all of them. The sample comprises under 550,000 clones, around 89% of which are singletons, and 3.6% rests with the top ten. The chain joins TRBV6-6 to TRBJ1-1; D uncertain. The sample consisted of peripheral blood, taken in a trial of Ad26.COV2.S vaccine versus placebo. The sequence came from a person aged 18 to 59 who received the Ad26.COV2.S COVID-19 vaccine or a placebo. The CDR3 here is CASLRELGNTEAFF. CDR3 DNA: TGTGCCAGCCTTAGGGAATTAGGGAACACTGAAGCTTTCTTT.